This TCR beta chain was identified in a study of T-cell reconstitution after alpha-beta-depleted transplantation in children. Findings and caveats of the study: Two months or so post-transplant, alpha-beta T cells reportedly derived from several hundred expanded graft clones.

The library targeted TCRbeta and was prepared with unique molecular identifiers. TCRdb analysed the PCR reads with MiXCR anew, one entry per CDR3 protein. This table has some 600,000 distinct CDR3 sequences, approximately 13% appearing once. A note on this clonotype: Its antigen is not identified.

The germline CDR1 and CDR2 sequences are LGHNA and YNFKEQ. CDR3 length: 14 amino acids. The ends lost 9 bases at V and 3 bases at J; junction bases unmatched: 10. The clonotype comes from a male patient between 10 and 17 years old who had a stem cell transplant for acute myeloid leukemia, so the T cells may come from the graft donor. The chain recombines TRBV4-2 with TRBJ2-7; 8 bases match TRBD1. The source material was PBMCs, mostly from graft donor cells, sampled 360 days after TCRalphabeta/CD19-depleted stem cell transplant. CDR3 coding DNA: TGTGCCAGGGGCCTCGGACAGGGATTCTACGAGCAGTACTTC. It codes for CARGLGQGFYEQYF.